One sample yielded the 12 T cell receptor beta chains listed below, sequenced in a study of technical replicates of blood from several donors. Libraries were prepared by immunoSEQ multiplex PCR; TCRdb keeps only in-frame clonotypes and omits some of them. This table has tens of thousands of clones, 90% to 95% appearing once. The source material was T cells isolated from PBMCs. The receptors shown here come from a human donor in good health.

The V gene is TRBV2, the J gene TRBJ2-3; a weak D match, TRBD2 (6 bases). Germline CDR1 SNHLY, CDR2 FYNNEI. CDR3 length: 13 residues. V lost 9 bases to trimming and J lost 2 bases, with 12 bases between them. The CDR3: CASQEGPTDTQYF. The CDR3 nucleotides read TGTGCCAGTCAGGAGGGCCCCACAGATACGCAGTATTTT.

The V gene is TRBV6-1, the J gene TRBJ2-7; the D is unclear. The germline V gene has CDR1 MNHNS and CDR2 SASEGT. V lost 5 bases, J lost 1 base, and 6 bases lay in between. The CDR3 contains 12 residues. The CDR3 spells CASSRLSYEQYF. CDR3 DNA: TGTGCCAGCAGTCGGTTATCCTACGAGCAGTACTTC.

The V and J genes are TRBV4-1 and TRBJ1-5; TRBD1 matches at 8 bases. Unmatched junction bases numbered 9, after V lost 4 bases and J lost 7 bases. The CDR3 runs to 15 residues. Germline-derived CDR1 and CDR2 are MGHRA and YSYEKL. The CDR3 protein is CASSPHQGAMQPQHF. For the CDR3, the DNA is TGCGCCAGCAGCCCTCACCAGGGGGCGATGCAGCCCCAGCATTTT.

The chain links TRBV6-5 to TRBJ1-2, with D possibly matching TRBD1 (5 bases). The CDR3 length is 15 residues. Germline V lookup: CDR1 MNHEY, CDR2 SVGAGI. Trimming cost V 7 bases and J 5 bases, with 20 bases left between them. CDR3 protein: CASTQRGRRPYGYTF. The CDR3 nucleotides read TGTGCCAGCACTCAAAGGGGCAGACGTCCTTATGGCTACACCTTC.

This chain connects TRBV6-5 to TRBJ1-2; no clear D. The CDR3 runs 14 residues. V dropped 2 bases and J dropped 4 bases, with 11 bases sitting between them. From germline, CDR1 is MNHEY and CDR2 SVGAGI. In DNA form, the CDR3 reads TGTGCCAGCAGTTACGCGGGGTGGGGCTATGGCTACACCTTC. Translation gives CASSYAGWGYGYTF.

This clone was seen only once. V is TRBV2 and J is TRBJ2-3; 10 bases fit TRBD1. CDR3 size: 16 residues. CDR1 and CDR2 from the germline V gene are SNHLY and FYNNEI. V trimming: 8 bases; J trimming: 0 bases; junction bases outside the gene matches: 8. CDR3 bases: TGTGCCAGCGGGGGGGACAGGGGAATTAGCACAGATACGCAGTATTTT. This gives the protein CASGGDRGISTDTQYF.

V gene TRBV27 combines with J gene TRBJ1-2; 7 bases map to TRBD1. CDR1 is MNHEY and CDR2 is SMNVEV in the germline V gene (reference sequence). With V trimmed by 2 bases and J by 5 bases, 8 bases remained unmatched. The CDR3 loop spans 15 amino acids. The CDR3: CASSLRRDSPYGYTF. CDR3 nucleotide sequence: TGTGCCAGCAGTTTACGTCGGGACAGTCCTTATGGCTACACCTTC.

This chain uses TRBV7-9 with TRBJ2-7; D uncertain. Germline loops: CDR1 SEHNR, CDR2 FQNEAQ (reference sequence). CDR3 length: 11 residues. V dropped 5 bases and J dropped 3 bases, with 5 bases sitting between them. CDR3 sequence reads: CASSTYYEQYF. The DNA of the CDR3 is TGTGCCAGCAGCACATACTACGAGCAGTACTTC.

V usage is TRBV6-5 and J usage is TRBJ2-7, with a tentative D call TRBD2 (5 bases). Per germline, CDR1 MNHEY and CDR2 SVGAGI. The V and J ends lost 3 bases and 2 bases respectively, with 14 bases between them. The CDR3 runs 15 residues. The CDR3 region is CASSYRRTGPYEQYF. The DNA for the CDR3 is TGTGCCAGCAGTTATCGCAGGACTGGCCCCTACGAGCAGTACTTC.

The chain uses TRBV27 and TRBJ1-2; TRBD1 aligns across 11 bases. CDR1 and CDR2 (germline): MNHEY, SMNVEV (reference sequence). Trimming removed 4 bases from V and 4 bases from J; junction bases left unmatched: 14. The CDR3 is 18 amino acids. This CDR3 reads CASSYSGTGGFTLYGYTF. The CDR3, as DNA: TGTGCCAGCAGTTATTCCGGGACAGGGGGATTTACGCTCTATGGCTACACCTTC.

The chain couples TRBV7-2 to TRBJ1-6, with TRBD1 matching 7 bases. V lost 5 bases and J lost 4; bases outside the gene matches: 8. The V gene's germline CDR1 is SGHTA and CDR2 FQGNSA. This CDR3 has 16 residues. The CDR3 bases are TGTGCCAGCAGCATGACCTTGGGACAGTATAATTCACCCCTCCACTTT. It translates to CASSMTLGQYNSPLHF.

CDR3 amino acids: CASSLWAGGPLSQETQYF. In DNA, the CDR3 is TGCGCCAGCAGCTTATGGGCGGGGGGACCCCTTTCACAAGAGACCCAGTACTTC. This rearrangement joins TRBV5-1 to TRBJ2-5; 8 positions match TRBD2. Losses at the gene ends were 2 bases for V and 2 bases for J; bases not matched to a gene: 14. CDR1 and CDR2 from the germline V gene are SGHRS and YFSETQ. The length of the CDR3 is 18 residues.